The rows below give T cell receptor beta chains drawn from one sample of a study of technical replicates of blood from a handful of donors. Repertoires were generated with immunoSEQ multiplex PCR, while TCRdb's copy carries only in-frame clones and drops some. This sample has 56,000 or so clones, with about 95% found just once. The sample was PBMCs. Every receptor here comes from a human donor in good health. Some clones in this sample may be carry-over from other donors' samples. Each CDR3 is given with its conserved first and last residue. A D gene is named only where the DNA matches it firmly. Only some rows state a clone size, as once, few, many or a class for expanded clones.

>NA|NA|TRBJ2-2|TRBV5-1
CASRRDSGVRELFF
TGCGCCAGCCGCCGGGACTCCGGGGTCCGGGAGCTGTTTTTT
>NA|TRBD1|TRBJ1-2|TRBV5-4
CASSPPRTGAYGYTF
TGTGCCAGCAGCCCACCTCGGACAGGGGCCTATGGCTACACCTTC
>NA|NA|TRBJ1-2|TRBV7-9
CASSPTWADGYTF
TGTGCCAGCAGTCCCACTTGGGCAGATGGCTACACCTTC
>NA|TRBD2|TRBJ2-3|TRBV7-8
CASSPSGGATDTQYF
TGTGCCAGCAGCCCCAGCGGGGGGGCGACAGATACGCAGTATTTT
>NA|TRBD2|TRBJ2-2|TRBV19
CASSTGLAGGFNTGELFF
TGTGCCAGTAGTACGGGACTAGCGGGGGGATTCAACACCGGGGAGCTGTTTTTT
>NA|NA|TRBJ2-3|TRBV7-3
CASSQFKGGTDTQYF
TGTGCCAGCAGCCAGTTCAAGGGGGGCACAGATACGCAGTATTTT
>NA|TRBD2|TRBJ2-1|TRBV7-8
CASSLLAGEIVGNEQFF
TGTGCCAGCAGCTTGCTAGCGGGAGAAATTGTTGGCAATGAGCAGTTCTTC
>NA|TRBD1|TRBJ1-2|TRBV10-3
CAIGESGTGFGYTF
TGTGCCATCGGAGAATCCGGGACAGGGTTTGGCTACACCTTC
>few|TRBD2|TRBJ2-1|TRBV7-2
CASSLGLAVRYNEQFF
TGTGCCAGCAGCTTAGGGCTAGCGGTACGTTACAATGAGCAGTTCTTC
>NA|TRBD1|TRBJ1-5|TRBV19
CASTDRPNQPQHF
TGTGCCAGTACGGACAGGCCCAATCAGCCCCAGCATTTT
>NA|TRBD2|TRBJ2-7|TRBV7-2
CASSLVPGGVYEQYF
TGTGCCAGCAGCTTGGTTCCCGGGGGGGTGTACGAGCAGTACTTC
>NA|NA|TRBJ1-2|TRBV20-1
CSASRGGYTF
TGCAGTGCTAGTCGGGGGGGCTACACCTTC
>NA|NA|TRBJ1-6|TRBV18
CASSLLDSNNSPLHF
TGTGCCAGCTCACTCCTAGATAGTAATAATTCACCCCTCCACTTT
>NA|NA|TRBJ1-1|TRBV19
CASSPRGGRIEAFF
TGTGCCAGTAGTCCTCGGGGAGGAAGGATTGAAGCTTTCTTT
>NA|TRBD1|TRBJ2-1|TRBV11-1
CASSLTGKAYNEQFF
TGTGCCAGCAGCTTGACAGGGAAAGCCTACAATGAGCAGTTCTTC
>NA|NA|TRBJ1-4|TRBV6-1
CASRGHTNEKLFF
TGTGCCAGCAGGGGACATACTAATGAAAAACTGTTTTTT
>NA|TRBD1|TRBJ2-7|TRBV4-2
CASSHQTGSSYEQYF
TGTGCCAGCAGCCACCAGACAGGGTCCTCCTACGAGCAGTACTTC
>NA|TRBD2|TRBJ2-7|TRBV7-8
CASSPLAGPYEQYF
TGTGCCAGCAGCCCGCTAGCGGGCCCCTACGAGCAGTACTTC
>NA|TRBD1|TRBJ1-4|TRBV18
CASSPRQNTGGEGEKLFF
TGTGCCAGCTCACCGAGACAGAATACAGGGGGCGAGGGCGAAAAACTGTTTTTT
>NA|NA|TRBJ2-5|TRBV7-9
CASSLRDWAQYF
TGTGCCAGCAGCTTACGGGATTGGGCCCAGTACTTC
>NA|NA|TRBJ1-1|TRBV19
CACRNRMNTEAFF
TGTGCCTGTCGTAACAGGATGAACACTGAAGCTTTCTTT
>NA|NA|TRBJ2-2|TRBV18
CASSPGLAVNTGELFF
TGTGCCAGCTCACCAGGTTTGGCCGTAAACACCGGGGAGCTGTTTTTT
>NA|NA|TRBJ1-2|TRBV10-3
CAISEQMGAYGYTF
TGTGCCATCAGTGAGCAAATGGGCGCCTATGGCTACACCTTC
>once|TRBD2|TRBJ2-3|TRBV15
CATSGGGALADTQYF
TGTGCCACCAGCGGGGGAGGGGCATTAGCGGATACGCAGTATTTT
>NA|TRBD1|TRBJ2-7|TRBV7-8
CASGDRAYEQYF
TGTGCCAGCGGTGACAGGGCCTACGAGCAGTACTTC
>NA|TRBD1|TRBJ2-5|TRBV7-7
CASSRTGTAGTQYF
TGTGCCAGCAGCCGCACAGGGACAGCAGGGACCCAGTACTTC
>NA|NA|TRBJ2-7|TRBV27
CASSRVPYEQYF
TGTGCCAGCAGTCGGGTCCCCTACGAGCAGTACTTC
>NA|TRBD2|TRBJ2-7|TRBV5-1
CASSLTAGAYEQYF
TGCGCCAGCAGCTTGACAGCGGGAGCCTACGAGCAGTACTTC
>once|NA|TRBJ1-6|TRBV7-9
CASSSTVNSPLHF
TGTGCCAGCAGCTCCACGGTTAATTCACCCCTCCACTTT